A selection of T cell receptor beta chains follows, all from one sample in a study of identical twins. Using its own MiXCR run on the 5' RACE reads, TCRdb lists one record per CDR3 protein. Here the sample spans 500,000 to 650,000 distinct CDR3 sequences, roughly 7.2% being singletons. The sample was also linked to a second study, of yellow fever vaccine responses in identical twins.

Sequenced material: PBMCs. The source is a young woman in good health. Each CDR3 is given with its conserved first and last residue. Each record gives: J gene, CDR3 length, V gene, clone size, D gene, CDR3 DNA, CDR3 protein. D genes are given only for firm matches. For some rows the clone size is stated as once, few or many, or as a class when expanded; others skip it.

TRBJ2-1	17	TRBV7-2	.	TRBD2	TGTGCCAGCAGCGGTGGACTAGCGGGGGGGCCGGGGGATGAGCAGTTCTTC	CASSGGLAGGPGDEQFF
TRBJ1-1	14	TRBV20-1	few	.	TGCAGTGCTAGAGAGGGAGTTTTGAACACTGAAGCTTTCTTT	CSAREGVLNTEAFF
TRBJ2-5	14	TRBV25-1	many	.	TGTGCCAGCAGTAAGGGCCAGCTCCAAGAGACCCAGTACTTC	CASSKGQLQETQYF
TRBJ2-7	14	TRBV12-3/TRBV12-4	few	.	TGTGCCAGCAGTTTTGAGGGACCGACTTACGAGCAGTACTTC	CASSFEGPTYEQYF
TRBJ2-1	16	TRBV21-1	.	.	TGTGCCAGCAGCACACCTAAGACTCTCTCCTACAATGAGCAGTTCTTC	CASSTPKTLSYNEQFF
TRBJ2-1	15	TRBV5-1	.	TRBD2	TGCGCCAGCAGCTACGACCTAGCGGGAGTGGATGAGCAGTTCTTC	CASSYDLAGVDEQFF
TRBJ2-2	13	TRBV6-5	.	.	TGTGCCAGCAGTTACGAGAGCACCGGGGAGCTGTTTTTT	CASSYESTGELFF
TRBJ2-1	17	TRBV12-3/TRBV12-4	.	TRBD2	TGTGCCAGCCGAGCGGGAGGAACTAGCGGCTATTACAATGAGCAGTTCTTC	CASRAGGTSGYYNEQFF
TRBJ2-2	13	TRBV24-1	.	.	TGTGCCACCAGTTGGGGTTGGCCCGGGGAGCTGTTTTTT	CATSWGWPGELFF
TRBJ2-1	15	TRBV12-3/TRBV12-4	few	.	TGTGCCAGCAGTTTAGGTTCAGGGACTGGTTTAGAGCAGTTCTTC	CASSLGSGTGLEQFF
TRBJ2-3	14	TRBV7-3	.	.	TGTGCCAGCAGCCAATTTCACCCCACAGATACGCAGTATTTT	CASSQFHPTDTQYF
TRBJ2-5	17	TRBV4-1	few	TRBD2	TGCGCCAGCAGCCAACTAGCGTGGGAGGGGATCCAAGAGACCCAGTACTTC	CASSQLAWEGIQETQYF
TRBJ2-1	15	TRBV27	few	TRBD2	TGTGCCAGCAGTTTATCTAGCGGGAGGTTAACTGAGCAGTTCTTC	CASSLSSGRLTEQFF
TRBJ2-7	15	TRBV19	.	.	TGTGCCAGTAGTCAACCGAGACTAGGGACCTACGAGCAGTACTTC	CASSQPRLGTYEQYF
TRBJ2-3	15	TRBV5-1	many	TRBD1	TGCGCCAGCAGCTTGCGACAGGGAATGGGCGGTACGCAGTATTTT	CASSLRQGMGGTQYF
TRBJ2-5	13	TRBV20-1	.	.	TGCAGTGCTAGTAGTGGGGGGCAAGAGACCCAGTACTTC	CSASSGGQETQYF
TRBJ1-3	15	TRBV4-1	many	.	TGCGCCAGCAGCCAAGGACGGTCCTCTGGAAACACCATATATTTT	CASSQGRSSGNTIYF
TRBJ2-5	14	TRBV3-1	many	TRBD1	TGTGCCAGCAGCCACGGACAGGGGATAGAGACCCAGTACTTC	CASSHGQGIETQYF
TRBJ2-6	15	TRBV10-3	many	.	TGTGCCATCAGTGAGGGAGCCTCTGGGGCCAACGTCCTGACTTTC	CAISEGASGANVLTF
TRBJ2-3	15	TRBV9	few	.	TGTGCCAGCAGCGTAGGGCCACAGGAAACAGATACGCAGTATTTT	CASSVGPQETDTQYF
TRBJ2-1	15	TRBV7-9	.	TRBD2	TGTGCCAGCAGCTCAGGACTAGCGGGAGATGGTGAGCAGTTCTTC	CASSSGLAGDGEQFF
TRBJ1-2	11	TRBV29-1	few	TRBD1	TGCAGCGTTGAGGACAGGGATGGCTACACCTTC	CSVEDRDGYTF
TRBJ2-1	16	TRBV20-1	.	TRBD2	TGCAGTGCTAGAGTCGCTAGCGGGAGGGATTACAATGAGCAGTTCTTC	CSARVASGRDYNEQFF
TRBJ2-2	16	TRBV20-1	many	TRBD2	TGCAGTGCCCTGGGTCTAGCGGGGTCGGACACCGGGGAGCTGTTTTTT	CSALGLAGSDTGELFF